This entry describes one TCR beta chain. Its specificity is not known. The record originates from a study of T cells after posttransplantation cyclophosphamide. Notes on the study in general: Tissue-infiltrating T cells from skin or gut overlapped little with blood T cells. Donor CD8+ memory clones often dominated recipient blood repertoires at later times. Recipient CMV seropositivity and CMV reactivation strongly tracked TRB clonality.

A marrow graft followed busulfan-fludarabine conditioning, with cyclophosphamide on days +3 and +4. Measured with immunoSEQ multiplex PCR; TCRdb has only the in-frame clones, and not every one. The data show around 6,200 clones, approximately 92% seen once. This CDR3 is 13 amino acids long. Trimming took 6 bases from V and 8 from J, leaving 16 bases between them. CDR1 is SQVTM, CDR2 ANQGSEA, per germline. This chain joins TRBV29-1 and TRBJ1-4; maybe TRBD1 (6 bases). The sample here was CD8+ T cells sorted from blood, taken after allogeneic stem cell transplant with posttransplant cyclophosphamide. This sequence originates from a male patient aged 60-70 years who received an allogeneic stem cell transplant from a related donor and was CMV-positive. Some T cells may originate from the graft donor. The DNA for the CDR3 is TGCAGCGTGACACAGGGAGGGGGAGAAAAACTGTTTTTT. Protein: CSVTQGGGEKLFF.